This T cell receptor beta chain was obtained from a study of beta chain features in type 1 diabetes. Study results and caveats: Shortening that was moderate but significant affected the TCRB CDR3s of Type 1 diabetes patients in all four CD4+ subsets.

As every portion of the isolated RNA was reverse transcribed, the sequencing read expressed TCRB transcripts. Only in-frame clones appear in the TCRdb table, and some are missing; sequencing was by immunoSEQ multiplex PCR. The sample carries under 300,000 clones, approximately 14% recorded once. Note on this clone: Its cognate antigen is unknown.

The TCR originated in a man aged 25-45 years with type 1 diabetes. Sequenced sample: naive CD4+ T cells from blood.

CDR3 nucleotides: TGTGCCTGGAGTGGCGGAGCGAATTCACCCCTCCACTTT. The encoded protein is CAWSGGANSPLHF. V gene TRBV30 combines with J gene TRBJ1-6; D uncertain. The CDR3 sequence is 13 residues long. Looked up from germline, CDR1 is GTSNPN and CDR2 is SVGIG (reference sequence). The V gene lost 1 base and the J gene lost 7 bases, with 8 bases spanning the gap.